The 23 T cell receptor beta chains presented below share a single source sample, sequenced in a study of cytomegalovirus exposure and HLA in healthy donors. PCR primers comprised 60 Vbeta and 13 Jbeta primers. Sequencing was performed with immunoSEQ multiplex PCR; in TCRdb, only in-frame clones are kept and a portion is missing. Among some 120,000 clones listed, almost 85% were seen once. The sample consisted of PBMCs. The origin of the receptors is a woman aged 18-29 years in good health and CMV-seronegative.

The chain uses TRBV2 and TRBJ1-1; possible D gene TRBD1, 5 bases. The CDR3 spans 14 residues. Per germline, CDR1 SNHLY and CDR2 FYNNEI. V lost 11 bases and J 3 bases, leaving 19 bases between the germline ends. The CDR3 DNA is TGTGCCCCCTCGGCAGGGCTAGTGGACACTGAAGCTTTCTTT. This translates into CAPSAGLVDTEAFF.

V is TRBV6-1 and J is TRBJ2-7, with TRBD1 as a possible D gene (6 bases). The V gene lost 1 base and the J gene lost 2 bases, with 12 bases spanning the gap. The CDR3 is made up of 15 amino acids. Looked up from germline, CDR1 is MNHNS and CDR2 is SASEGT. The CDR3: CASSEERTDPYEQYF. For the CDR3, the DNA is TGTGCCAGCAGTGAAGAAAGGACAGACCCCTACGAGCAGTACTTC.

CDR3 bases: TGTGCCAGGACTCGAAGCGGGGCGAGATACAATGAGCAGTTCTTC. Protein: CARTRSGARYNEQFF. This chain joins TRBV6-5 and TRBJ2-1; TRBD2 matches 7 bases. The CDR3 has 15 residues. Losses at the gene ends were 9 bases for V and 4 bases for J; bases not matched to a gene: 12. CDR1 is MNHEY and CDR2 is SVGAGI in the germline V gene.

CDR3 bases: TGTGCCAGCAGGATACAGGGTCAGAACACTGAAGCTTTCTTT. Protein product: CASRIQGQNTEAFF. The chain couples TRBV4-2 to TRBJ1-1, with a possible D match to TRBD1 (6 bases). The CDR3 contains 14 residues. The germline V and J ends were trimmed by 6 bases and 1 base, with 12 bases remaining between them. The germline V gene encodes CDR1 LGHNA and CDR2 YNFKEQ.

The chain is built from TRBV5-4 and TRBJ1-6, with unresolved D. V was clipped by 2 bases and J by 0 bases, with 9 bases between them. The germline gives CDR1 SGHNT, CDR2 YYREEE (reference sequence). The CDR3 is made up of 16 amino acids. The CDR3 DNA reads TGTGCCAGCAGCTTACTAATAAGCTCCTATAATTCACCCCTCCACTTT. Its translation is CASSLLISSYNSPLHF.

The V and J genes are TRBV6-1 and TRBJ2-1, with 8 bases identical to TRBD2. The CDR3 runs to 15 residues. V lost 8 bases and J lost 0; bases outside the gene matches: 6. Germline values: CDR1 MNHNS, CDR2 SASEGT. In DNA, the CDR3 is TGTGCCAGCTGGATAGCGGGAAGCTCCTACAATGAGCAGTTCTTC. Its translation is CASWIAGSSYNEQFF.

A word on this clone: The identical CDR3 is also encoded by other nucleotide sequences in the sample. The chain combines TRBV7-9 with TRBJ1-2, with a tentative D call TRBD1 (5 bases). The CDR3 consists of 13 residues. Trimming removed 5 bases at V and 5 bases at J, with 12 bases between. CDR1 and CDR2 (germline): SEHNR, FQNEAQ (reference sequence). The CDR3 sequence: CASSPTAPYGYTF. As DNA, the CDR3 is TGTGCCAGCAGCCCGACAGCGCCGTATGGCTACACCTTC.

The chain combines TRBV10-1 with TRBJ1-4; D call uncertain. Between the trimmed V and J ends, which lost 6 bases and 10 bases, there was a span of 15 bases. CDR1 and CDR2 (germline): WNHNN, SYGVQD (reference sequence). The CDR3 sequence is 13 residues long. The CDR3 reads CASSQQPWAKLFF. DNA for the CDR3: TGCGCCAGCAGCCAGCAGCCCTGGGCAAAACTGTTTTTT.

CDR3 in DNA: TGTGCCAGCAGCTTGGGGGACAGAGCCTACGAGCAGTACTTC. Encoded protein: CASSLGDRAYEQYF. V is TRBV5-4 and J is TRBJ2-7; TRBD1 agrees at 7 bases. Germline loops: CDR1 SGHNT, CDR2 YYREEE (reference sequence). This CDR3 has 14 amino acids. The trim removed 0 bases at V and 2 bases at J, leaving 2 bases unmatched. The whole variable domain, remainder taken from reference TRBV5-4 and TRBJ2-7, is ETGVTQSPTHLIKTRGQQVTLRCSSQSGHNTVSWYQQALGQGPQFIFQYYREEENGRGNFPPRFSGLQFPNYSSELNVNALELDDSALYLCASSLGDRAYEQYFGPGTRLTVT.

The chain joins TRBV4-3 to TRBJ2-1, with a possible D match to TRBD2 (6 bases). CDR3 size: 16 residues. With 0 bases removed from V and 4 bases from J, the gap between germline ends came to 13 bases. Germline V lookup: CDR1 LGHNA, CDR2 YSLEER. CDR3 loop: CASSQDRGGEYNEQFF. CDR3 sequence (DNA): TGCGCCAGCAGCCAAGATAGGGGCGGGGAGTACAATGAGCAGTTCTTC.

The chain is built from TRBV5-4 and TRBJ2-7; 8 bases line up with TRBD2. The CDR3 sequence is 13 residues long. Germline V gives CDR1 SGHNT, CDR2 YYREEE (reference sequence). V was pared by 4 bases and J by 2 bases, with 2 bases of the junction left unmatched. The CDR3 DNA reads as TGTGCCAGCAGCAGCGGGAGTCCCTACGAGCAGTACTTC. Residues: CASSSGSPYEQYF.

The chain uses TRBV2 and TRBJ2-5, with 8 bases aligning to TRBD1. This CDR3 has 13 residues. Germline CDR1 and CDR2: SNHLY and FYNNEI. Germline trimming cut 8 bases from V and 3 bases from J; bases unmatched to any gene: 5. In nucleotides, the CDR3 is TGTGCCAGCGGAGGACAGGGAAAAGAGACCCAGTACTTC. Translating it yields CASGGQGKETQYF.

The J gene is TRBJ2-2, the V gene TRBV9; D remains ambiguous. In germline, CDR1 is SGDLS, CDR2 YYNGEE. There are 13 residues in the CDR3. Deletions cut 0 bases from V and 6 bases from J, with 6 bases between. The CDR3 nucleotides are TGTGCCAGCAGCGTAGTAGTTTCCGGGGAGCTGTTTTTT. As protein: CASSVVVSGELFF.

V usage is TRBV7-2 and J usage is TRBJ1-1; TRBD1 aligns across 10 bases. Germline CDR1 and CDR2: SGHTA and FQGNSA. The CDR3 is 14 residues long. V lost 3 bases and J lost 5; bases outside the gene matches: 3. The CDR3 loop reads CASSLGTGVTEAFF. The CDR3 DNA follows: TGTGCCAGCAGCTTGGGGACAGGGGTGACTGAAGCTTTCTTT.

The chain has TRBV5-1 and TRBJ2-7; D may be TRBD1 (6 bases). This CDR3 has 14 amino acids. Deletions cut 2 bases from V and 2 bases from J, with 11 bases between. Per the germline V gene, CDR1 is SGHRS and CDR2 is YFSETQ. CDR3 DNA sequence: TGCGCCAGCAGCTTCCGGCAGGGGACCTACGAGCAGTACTTC. Residues: CASSFRQGTYEQYF.

This chain joins TRBV4-3 and TRBJ2-1, with no clear D. Germline V gene data show CDR1 as LGHNA and CDR2 as YSLEER. The CDR3 contains 14 residues. V lost 1 base and J 8 bases, leaving 12 bases between the germline ends. CDR3 sequence reads: CASSQARGWDEQFF. Written as DNA, the CDR3 is TGCGCCAGCAGCCAAGCCCGAGGATGGGATGAGCAGTTCTTC.

This sequence joins TRBV14 and TRBJ2-1, with 10 positions matching TRBD1. V gave up 4 bases and J gave up 2 bases; unmatched junction bases: 2. Germline V lookup: CDR1 SGHDN, CDR2 FVKESK. The CDR3 extends over 15 amino acids. The DNA for the CDR3 is TGTGCCAGCAGCCGGGACAGGGGACCCTACAATGAGCAGTTCTTC. Amino acids: CASSRDRGPYNEQFF.

The rearrangement links TRBV19 to TRBJ2-1; the D gene is possibly TRBD2 (7 bases). V lost 0 bases and J lost 7, with 19 bases in between. The germline V gene encodes CDR1 LNHDA and CDR2 SQIVND (reference sequence). The CDR3 consists of 17 residues. The CDR3 is CASSIDRGGATGNEQFF. The CDR3 DNA follows: TGTGCCAGTAGTATAGATAGAGGGGGGGCGACGGGGAATGAGCAGTTCTTC.

The chain carries TRBV6-1 and TRBJ2-1; D might be TRBD2 (6 bases). Germline CDR1 MNHNS, CDR2 SASEGT. V lost 4 bases, J lost 2 bases, and 24 bases lay in between. This CDR3 is 19 amino acids long. The CDR3 DNA reads as TGTGCCAGCAGTGGCGAGCGGGTGGAACGGAGATACCCCTACAATGAGCAGTTCTTC. This sequence encodes CASSGERVERRYPYNEQFF.

The chain carries TRBV7-2 and TRBJ2-3; 8 nucleotides match TRBD2. The trim removed 7 bases at V and 5 bases at J, leaving 17 bases unmatched. Germline V gene lookup returns CDR1 SGHTA and CDR2 FQGNSA. This CDR3 has 17 residues. The DNA of the CDR3 is TGTGCCAGCACTAAAAGCCGGAGCGGGAGCGGGGGAGATACGCAGTATTTT. Amino acids: CASTKSRSGSGGDTQYF. Looking up the rest from reference TRBV7-2 and TRBJ2-3 gives the full variable domain: GAGVSQSPSNKVTEKGKDVELRCDPISGHTALYWYRQSLGQGLEFLIYFQGNSAPDKSGLPSDRFSAERTGGSVSTLTIQRTQQEDSAVYLCASTKSRSGSGGDTQYFGPGTRLTVL.

This clone has just one count. The chain combines TRBV4-3 with TRBJ1-1; unclear D gene. Trimming shortened V by 0 bases and J by 4 bases, and 15 bases separated the two germline ends. This CDR3 spans 16 amino acids. CDR1 is LGHNA, CDR2 YSLEER, per germline. CDR3 nucleotide sequence: TGCGCCAGCAGCCAAGAGGCTTTTGAGGGTTTCACTGAAGCTTTCTTT. This sequence encodes CASSQEAFEGFTEAFF.

The chain couples TRBV6-6 to TRBJ2-1; D perhaps matches TRBD2 (6 bases). Germline CDR1 MNHNY, CDR2 SVGAGI (reference sequence). The V and J ends lost 8 bases and 2 bases respectively, with 16 bases between them. There are 15 residues in the CDR3. The CDR3 bases are TGTGCCAGCTTACCGGGACTGTTGACCTACAATGAGCAGTTCTTC. This sequence encodes CASLPGLLTYNEQFF.

The chain has TRBV7-9 and TRBJ1-2; D gene ambiguous. The CDR3 covers 13 residues. Germline CDR1 is SEHNR and CDR2 is FQNEAQ (reference sequence). V was cut by 2 bases and J by 8 bases, with 12 bases left in between. As DNA, the CDR3 is TGTGCCAGCAGCTTATCTTTGTCTGAGGGCTACACCTTC. It translates to CASSLSLSEGYTF.